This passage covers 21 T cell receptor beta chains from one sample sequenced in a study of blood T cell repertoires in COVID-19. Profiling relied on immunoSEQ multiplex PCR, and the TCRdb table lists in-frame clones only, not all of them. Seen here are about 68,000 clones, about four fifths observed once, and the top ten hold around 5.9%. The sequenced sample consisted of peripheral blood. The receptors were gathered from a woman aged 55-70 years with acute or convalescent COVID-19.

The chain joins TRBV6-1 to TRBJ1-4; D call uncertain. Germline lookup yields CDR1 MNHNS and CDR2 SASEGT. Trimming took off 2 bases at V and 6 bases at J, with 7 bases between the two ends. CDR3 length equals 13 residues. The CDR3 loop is CASSENADEKLFF. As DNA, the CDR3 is TGTGCCAGCAGTGAAAATGCGGATGAAAAACTGTTTTTT.

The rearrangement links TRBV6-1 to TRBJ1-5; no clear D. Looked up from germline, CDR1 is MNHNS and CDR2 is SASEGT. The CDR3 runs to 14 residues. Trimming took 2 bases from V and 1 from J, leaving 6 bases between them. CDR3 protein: CASSETQSNQPQHF. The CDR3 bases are TGTGCCAGCAGTGAAACACAGAGCAATCAGCCCCAGCATTTT.

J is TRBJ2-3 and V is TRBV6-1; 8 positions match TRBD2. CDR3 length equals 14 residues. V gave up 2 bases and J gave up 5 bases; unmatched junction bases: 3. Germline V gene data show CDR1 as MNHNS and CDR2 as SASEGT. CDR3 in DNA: TGTGCCAGCAGTGAAATCGGGAGGGAAGATACGCAGTATTTT. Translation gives CASSEIGREDTQYF.

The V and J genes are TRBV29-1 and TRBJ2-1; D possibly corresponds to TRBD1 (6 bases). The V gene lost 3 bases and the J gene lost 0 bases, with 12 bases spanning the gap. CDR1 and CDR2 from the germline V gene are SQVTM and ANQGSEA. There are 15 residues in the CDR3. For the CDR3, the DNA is TGCAGCGTTGACCCGACAGGACGCTCCTACAATGAGCAGTTCTTC. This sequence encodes CSVDPTGRSYNEQFF.

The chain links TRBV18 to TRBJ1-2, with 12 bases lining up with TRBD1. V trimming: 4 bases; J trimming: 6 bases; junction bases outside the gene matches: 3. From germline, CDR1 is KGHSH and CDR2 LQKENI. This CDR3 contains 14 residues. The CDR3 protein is CASSRDRGRNGYTF. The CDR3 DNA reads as TGTGCCAGCTCACGGGACAGGGGGCGGAATGGCTACACCTTC.

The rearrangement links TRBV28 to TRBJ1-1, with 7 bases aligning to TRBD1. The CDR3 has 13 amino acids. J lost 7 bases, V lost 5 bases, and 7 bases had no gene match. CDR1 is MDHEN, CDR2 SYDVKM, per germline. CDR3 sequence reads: CASSPIDRVEAFF. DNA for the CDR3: TGTGCCAGCAGTCCAATCGACAGGGTTGAAGCTTTCTTT. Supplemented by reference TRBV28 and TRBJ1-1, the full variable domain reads DVKVTQSSRYLVKRTGEKVFLECVQDMDHENMFWYRQDPGLGLRLIYFSYDVKMKEKGDIPEGYSVSREKKERFSLILESASTNQTSMYLCASSPIDRVEAFFGQGTRLTVV.

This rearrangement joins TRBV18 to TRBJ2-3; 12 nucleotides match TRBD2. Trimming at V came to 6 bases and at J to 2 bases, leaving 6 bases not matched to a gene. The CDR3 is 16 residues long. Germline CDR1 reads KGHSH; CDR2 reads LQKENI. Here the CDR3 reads CASSPRTSGDTDTQYF. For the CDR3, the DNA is TGTGCCAGCTCCCCCCGGACTAGCGGGGACACAGATACGCAGTATTTT.

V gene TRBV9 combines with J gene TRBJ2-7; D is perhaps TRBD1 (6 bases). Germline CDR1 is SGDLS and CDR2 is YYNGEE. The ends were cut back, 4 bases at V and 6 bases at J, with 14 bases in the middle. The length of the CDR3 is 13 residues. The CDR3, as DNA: TGTGCCAGCAGCCCCTTCAGGGGCAGCGAGCAGTACTTC. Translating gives CASSPFRGSEQYF.

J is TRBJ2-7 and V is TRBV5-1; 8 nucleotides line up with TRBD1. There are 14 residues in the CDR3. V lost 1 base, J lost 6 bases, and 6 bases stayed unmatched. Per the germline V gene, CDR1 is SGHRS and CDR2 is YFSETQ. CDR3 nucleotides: TGCGCCAGCAGCTTGCCGACAGGGGTCGGCGAGCAGTACTTC. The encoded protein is CASSLPTGVGEQYF. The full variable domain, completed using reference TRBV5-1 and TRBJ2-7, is KAGVTQTPRYLIKTRGQQVTLSCSPISGHRSVSWYQQTPGQGLQFLFEYFSETQRNKGNFPGRFSGRQFSNSRSEMNVSTLELGDSALYLCASSLPTGVGEQYFGPGTRLTVT.

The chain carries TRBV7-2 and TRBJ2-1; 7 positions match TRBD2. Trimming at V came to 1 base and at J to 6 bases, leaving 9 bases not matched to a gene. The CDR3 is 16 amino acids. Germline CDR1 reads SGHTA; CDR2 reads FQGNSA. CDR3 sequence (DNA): TGTGCCAGCAGCTTAGTGGGCAGCGGGGTAACCAATGAGCAGTTCTTC. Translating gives CASSLVGSGVTNEQFF.

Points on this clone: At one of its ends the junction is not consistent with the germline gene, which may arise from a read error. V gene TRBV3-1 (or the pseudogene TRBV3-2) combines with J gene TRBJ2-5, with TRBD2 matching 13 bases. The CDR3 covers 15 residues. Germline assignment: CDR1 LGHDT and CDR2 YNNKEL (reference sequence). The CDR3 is CAGRAPGTSGKTQYF. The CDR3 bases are TGTGCCGGCAGAGCCCCCGGGACTAGCGGGAAGACCCAGTACTTC.

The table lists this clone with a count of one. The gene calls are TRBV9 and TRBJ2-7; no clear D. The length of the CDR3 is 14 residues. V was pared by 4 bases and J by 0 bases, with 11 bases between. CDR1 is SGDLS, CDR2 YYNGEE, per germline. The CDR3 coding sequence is TGTGCCAGCAGCCCTACCTCTTACTCCTACGAGCAGTACTTC. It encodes CASSPTSYSYEQYF.

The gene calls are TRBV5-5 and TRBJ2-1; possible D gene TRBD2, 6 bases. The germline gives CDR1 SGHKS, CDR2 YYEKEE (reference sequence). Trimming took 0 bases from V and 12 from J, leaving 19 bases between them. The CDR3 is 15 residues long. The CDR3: CASSLAWQGDGGQFF. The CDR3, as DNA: TGTGCCAGCAGCTTGGCGTGGCAGGGAGACGGGGGGCAGTTCTTC.

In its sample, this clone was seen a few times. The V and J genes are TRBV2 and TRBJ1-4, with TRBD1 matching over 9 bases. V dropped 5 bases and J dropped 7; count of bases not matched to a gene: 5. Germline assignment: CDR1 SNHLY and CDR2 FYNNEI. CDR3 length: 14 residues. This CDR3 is CASSSGTGSEKLFF. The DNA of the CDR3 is TGTGCCAGCAGTTCCGGGACAGGGAGTGAAAAACTGTTTTTT.

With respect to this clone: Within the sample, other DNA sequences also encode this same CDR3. CDR3 sequence reads: CAISRTGGNTGELFF. The CDR3 nucleotides are TGTGCCATCAGCCGGACAGGGGGAAACACCGGGGAGCTGTTTTTT. V usage is TRBV10-3 and J usage is TRBJ2-2; 10 nucleotides match TRBD1. This CDR3 spans 15 amino acids. Per the germline V gene, CDR1 is ENHRY and CDR2 is SYGVKD. With 6 bases clipped from V and 2 bases from J, the junction kept 3 bases outside the gene matches.

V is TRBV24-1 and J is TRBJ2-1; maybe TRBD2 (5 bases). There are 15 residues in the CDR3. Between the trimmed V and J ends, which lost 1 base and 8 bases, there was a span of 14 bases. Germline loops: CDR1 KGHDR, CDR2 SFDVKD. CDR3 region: CATSDFSKGVDEQFF. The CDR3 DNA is TGTGCCACCAGTGATTTCTCTAAGGGAGTCGATGAGCAGTTCTTC.

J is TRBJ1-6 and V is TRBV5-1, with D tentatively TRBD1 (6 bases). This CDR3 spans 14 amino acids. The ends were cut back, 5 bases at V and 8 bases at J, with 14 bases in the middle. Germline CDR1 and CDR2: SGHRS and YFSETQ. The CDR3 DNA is TGCGCCAGCAGTGGGGACACCAGCTATTCACCCCTCCACTTT. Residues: CASSGDTSYSPLHF.

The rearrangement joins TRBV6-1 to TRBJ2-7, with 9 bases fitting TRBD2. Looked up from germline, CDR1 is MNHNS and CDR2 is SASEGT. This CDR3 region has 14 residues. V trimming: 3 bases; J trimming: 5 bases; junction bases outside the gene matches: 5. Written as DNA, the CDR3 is TGTGCCAGCAGTGATGCGGGGGGGAGGAACGAGCAGTACTTC. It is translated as CASSDAGGRNEQYF.

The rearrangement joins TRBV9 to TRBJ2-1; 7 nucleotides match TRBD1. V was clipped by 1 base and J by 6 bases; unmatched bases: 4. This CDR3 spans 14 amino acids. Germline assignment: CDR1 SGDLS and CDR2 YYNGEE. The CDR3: CASSVRDSSNEQFF. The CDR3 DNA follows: TGTGCCAGCAGCGTAAGGGACAGCTCCAATGAGCAGTTCTTC.

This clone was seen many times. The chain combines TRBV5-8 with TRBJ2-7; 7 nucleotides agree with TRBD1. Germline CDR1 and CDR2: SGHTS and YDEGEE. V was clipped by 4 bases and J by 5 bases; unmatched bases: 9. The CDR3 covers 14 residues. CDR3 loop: CASSIMTGRHEQYF. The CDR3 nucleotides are TGTGCCAGCAGCATAATGACAGGGAGACACGAGCAGTACTTC.

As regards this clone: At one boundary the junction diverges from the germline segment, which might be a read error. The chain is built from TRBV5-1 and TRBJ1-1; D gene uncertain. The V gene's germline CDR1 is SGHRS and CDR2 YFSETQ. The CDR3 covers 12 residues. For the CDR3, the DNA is TGCGCCAGCAGCTTGGGAAACAGTGAAGCTTTCTTT. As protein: CASSLGNSEAFF.